This entry describes one T cell receptor beta chain. Its antigen is still unknown. The data belong to a study of PD-1 blockade in mismatch repair-deficient tumors. Study-wide points: Tumor-resident clones, often undetectable pretreatment in blood, expanded then contracted after pembrolizumab.

PCR or immunohistochemistry showed mismatch repair deficiency in every enrolled patient. TCRs were sequenced from three patients responding to pembrolizumab. This CDR3 comprises 17 residues. The V and J ends lost 0 bases and 5 bases, in that order; junction bases with no gene match: 7. Germline V gives CDR1 WNHNN, CDR2 SYGVQD (reference sequence). TCRdb's table, derived via immunoSEQ multiplex PCR, lists solely in-frame clones and lacks some. This table has 30,000 to 45,000 clones, approximately 84% appearing once. The chain links TRBV10-1 to TRBJ2-5; TRBD2 aligns across 12 bases. The receptor was isolated from an adult with mismatch repair-deficient cancer. The sequencing here drew on peripheral blood, taken around 76 weeks after starting pembrolizumab. This CDR3 is CASSESASGRVRETQYF. The CDR3 region has the DNA TGCGCCAGCAGTGAGTCGGCTAGCGGGAGGGTTCGGGAGACCCAGTACTTC.